This T cell receptor (beta chain) was identified in a study of blood T cell repertoires in COVID-19. Study as a whole: Researchers got acute and convalescent COVID-19 samples from the United States, Italy and Spain.

Germline CDR1 reads MNHEY; CDR2 reads SVGAGI. There are 15 residues in the CDR3. V gave up 5 bases and J gave up 5 bases, with 18 bases separating them. Authors' processing steps: Reference gene primer amplification gave nucleated cell count estimates. Clones were sequenced by immunoSEQ multiplex PCR, and TCRdb holds only the in-frame ones, with some missing. V and J calls and clone size are given by that table; D and trimming were obtained from the DNA. The data show about 140,000 clones, 75% to 90% seen once. This clonotype was obtained from a woman older than 75 with acute or convalescent COVID-19. Sequenced input: peripheral blood. This sequence joins TRBV6-5 and TRBJ1-1; the D gene is possibly TRBD1 (5 bases). The CDR3 spells CASSQMEGRRTEAFF. In DNA, the CDR3 is TGTGCCAGCAGTCAAATGGAGGGGCGCCGAACTGAAGCTTTCTTT.